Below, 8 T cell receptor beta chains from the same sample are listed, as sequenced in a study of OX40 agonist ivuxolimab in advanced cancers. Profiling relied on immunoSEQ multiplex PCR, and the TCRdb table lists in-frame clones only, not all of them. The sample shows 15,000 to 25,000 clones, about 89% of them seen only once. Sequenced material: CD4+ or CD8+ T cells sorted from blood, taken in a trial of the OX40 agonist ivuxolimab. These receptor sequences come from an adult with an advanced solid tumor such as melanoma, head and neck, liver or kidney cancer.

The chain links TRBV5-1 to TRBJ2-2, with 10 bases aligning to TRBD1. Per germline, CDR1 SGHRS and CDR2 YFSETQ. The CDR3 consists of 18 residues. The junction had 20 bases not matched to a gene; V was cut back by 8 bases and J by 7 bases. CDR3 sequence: CARPPRALGQGFFGELFF. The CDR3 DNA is TGCGCCAGACCCCCCCGTGCCCTGGGACAGGGGTTCTTCGGGGAGCTGTTTTTT.

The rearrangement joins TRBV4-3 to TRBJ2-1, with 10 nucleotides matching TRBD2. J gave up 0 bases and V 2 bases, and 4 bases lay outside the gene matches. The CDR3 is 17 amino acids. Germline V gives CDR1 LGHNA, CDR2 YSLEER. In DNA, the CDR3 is TGCGCCAGCAGCCAACCTAGCGGGGGTGCCTCCTACAATGAGCAGTTCTTC. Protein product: CASSQPSGGASYNEQFF.

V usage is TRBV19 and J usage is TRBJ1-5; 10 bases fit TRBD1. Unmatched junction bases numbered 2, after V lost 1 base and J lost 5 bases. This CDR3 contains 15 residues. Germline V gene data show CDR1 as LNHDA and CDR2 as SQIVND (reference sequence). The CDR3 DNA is TGTGCCAGTAGTATAGGACAGGGGGCTGATCAGCCCCAGCATTTT. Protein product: CASSIGQGADQPQHF. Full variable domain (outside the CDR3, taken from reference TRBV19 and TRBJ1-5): DGGITQSPKYLFRKEGQNVTLSCEQNLNHDAMYWYRQDPGQGLRLIYYSQIVNDFQKGDIAEGYSVSREKKESFPLTVTSAQKNPTAFYLCASSIGQGADQPQHFGDGTRLSIL.

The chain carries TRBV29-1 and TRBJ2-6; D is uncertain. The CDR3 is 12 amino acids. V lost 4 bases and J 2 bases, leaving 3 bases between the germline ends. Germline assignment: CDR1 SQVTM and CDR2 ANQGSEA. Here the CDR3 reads CSVAAGANVLTF. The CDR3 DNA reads TGCAGCGTTGCGGCTGGGGCCAACGTCCTGACTTTC.

CDR3 nucleotide sequence: TGTGCTAAGCGGGAGATGAACACCGGGGAGCTGTTTTTT. It specifies CAKREMNTGELFF. The rearrangement joins TRBV7-8 to TRBJ2-2; 8 bases agree with TRBD2. This CDR3 has 13 amino acids. Germline V gene data show CDR1 as SGHVS and CDR2 as FQNEAQ.

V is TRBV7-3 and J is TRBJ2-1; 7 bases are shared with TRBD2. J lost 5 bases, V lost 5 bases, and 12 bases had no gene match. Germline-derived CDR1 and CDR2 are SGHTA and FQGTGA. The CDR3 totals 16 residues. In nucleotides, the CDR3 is TGTGCCAGCAGCACCCACTTAGCGGGCCCTCACAATGAGCAGTTCTTC. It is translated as CASSTHLAGPHNEQFF.

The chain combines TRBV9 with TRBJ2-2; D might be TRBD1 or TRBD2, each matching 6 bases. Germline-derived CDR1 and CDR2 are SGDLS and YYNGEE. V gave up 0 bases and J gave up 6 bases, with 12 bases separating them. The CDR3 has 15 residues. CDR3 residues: CASSVGGGPPGELFF. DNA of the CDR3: TGTGCCAGCAGCGTAGGAGGGGGGCCTCCCGGGGAGCTGTTTTTT.

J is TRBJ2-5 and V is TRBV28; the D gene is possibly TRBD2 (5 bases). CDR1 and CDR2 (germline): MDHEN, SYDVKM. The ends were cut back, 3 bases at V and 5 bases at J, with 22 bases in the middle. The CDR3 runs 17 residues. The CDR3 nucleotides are TGTGCCAGCAGTTTCTCCTCGACATTCTCCCCGGGGGAGACCCAGTACTTC. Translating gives CASSFSSTFSPGETQYF.